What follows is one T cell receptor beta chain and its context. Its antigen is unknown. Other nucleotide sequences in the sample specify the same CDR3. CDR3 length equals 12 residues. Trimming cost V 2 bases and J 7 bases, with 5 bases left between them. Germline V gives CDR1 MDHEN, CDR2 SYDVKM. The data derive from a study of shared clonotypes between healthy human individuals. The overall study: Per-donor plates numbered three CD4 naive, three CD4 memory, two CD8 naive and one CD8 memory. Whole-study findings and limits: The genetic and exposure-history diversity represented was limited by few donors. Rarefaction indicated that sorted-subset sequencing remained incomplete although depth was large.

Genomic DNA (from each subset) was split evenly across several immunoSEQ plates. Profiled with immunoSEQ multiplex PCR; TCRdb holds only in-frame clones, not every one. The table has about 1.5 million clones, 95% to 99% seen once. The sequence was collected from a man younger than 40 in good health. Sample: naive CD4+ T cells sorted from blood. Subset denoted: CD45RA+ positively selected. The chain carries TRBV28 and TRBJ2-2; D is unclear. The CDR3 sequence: CASSLVGGELFF. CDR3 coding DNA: TGTGCCAGCAGTTTAGTCGGCGGGGAGCTGTTTTTT.